Below are 24 T cell receptor beta chains sequenced from a single sample in a study of cytomegalovirus exposure and HLA in healthy donors. TCRdb's table, derived via immunoSEQ multiplex PCR, lists solely in-frame clones and lacks some. The sample carries a few hundred thousand clones, about 88% recorded once. The sequenced sample consisted of PBMCs. The receptors here all came from a man aged 18-30 years in good health and CMV-seropositive.

This chain joins TRBV7-6 and TRBJ2-2; 13 bases line up with TRBD2. The germline V gene encodes CDR1 SGHVS and CDR2 FNYEAQ. V shed 5 bases and J 1 base; nucleotides not matched to a gene: 7. The CDR3 consists of 18 residues. This chain's CDR3 is CASSLPGLAGLNTGELFF. CDR3 nucleotide sequence: TGTGCCAGCAGCCTACCGGGACTAGCGGGACTGAACACCGGGGAGCTGTTTTTT. Complete variable domain (other parts from reference TRBV7-6 and TRBJ2-2): GAGVSQSPRYKVTKRGQDVALRCDPISGHVSLYWYRQALGQGPEFLTYFNYEAQQDKSGLPNDRFSAERPEGSISTLTIQRTEQRDSAMYRCASSLPGLAGLNTGELFFGEGSRLTVL.

The V call is TRBV27, the J call TRBJ2-2; the match to TRBD1 covers 12 bases. This CDR3 is built from 16 residues. Germline-derived CDR1 and CDR2 are MNHEY and SMNVEV (reference sequence). V was clipped by 9 bases and J by 2 bases; unmatched bases: 7. In DNA form, the CDR3 reads TGTGCCAGTCCATCCGGGACAGGGGGCAACACCGGGGAGCTGTTTTTT. Its translation is CASPSGTGGNTGELFF.

The chain employs TRBV7-9 and TRBJ2-1; 7 bases are a match to TRBD2. The CDR3 contains 15 residues. The V gene end was trimmed by 1 base and the J gene end by 5 bases; junction bases not matched to a gene: 5. From germline, CDR1 is SEHNR and CDR2 FQNEAQ (reference sequence). The CDR3 bases are TGTGCCAGCAGCTTAGTCGCGGGAGAAAACAATGAGCAGTTCTTC. Protein sequence: CASSLVAGENNEQFF.

The J gene is TRBJ2-5, the V gene TRBV2; 8 bases fit TRBD1. Trimming took 4 bases from V and 3 from J; bases not matched to a gene: 7. CDR3 size: 15 residues. CDR1 is SNHLY and CDR2 is FYNNEI in the germline V gene. The CDR3 bases are TGTGCCAGCAGTGTGGTCCAGGGGGCGAAAGAGACCCAGTACTTC. It is translated as CASSVVQGAKETQYF.

V and J are TRBV5-1 and TRBJ2-3; maybe TRBD2 (6 bases). The CDR3 length is 16 residues. Germline CDR1 is SGHRS and CDR2 is YFSETQ. Trimming took 3 bases from V and 4 from J, leaving 18 bases between them. CDR3 sequence reads: CASSSPPGPGADTQYF. The CDR3 bases are TGCGCCAGCAGCTCCCCGCCAGGGCCGGGAGCAGATACGCAGTATTTT.

J is TRBJ2-1 and V is TRBV7-6; 9 nucleotides agree with TRBD2. Trimming at V came to 5 bases and at J to 4 bases, leaving 6 bases not matched to a gene. This CDR3 region has 15 residues. In germline, CDR1 is SGHVS, CDR2 FNYEAQ. The DNA of the CDR3 is TGTGCCAGCAGCCCGACTAGCGGAGAATACAATGAGCAGTTCTTC. Protein sequence: CASSPTSGEYNEQFF.

The chain employs TRBV29-1 and TRBJ1-3; D is ambiguous. The V end lost 3 bases, the J end lost 4 bases, and 10 bases lay between the germline ends. CDR1 is SQVTM, CDR2 ANQGSEA, per germline. The CDR3 consists of 13 residues. The chain's CDR3 is CSVELGPGNTIYF. The CDR3 DNA is TGCAGCGTTGAGCTAGGACCGGGAAACACCATATATTTT.

The V and J genes are TRBV4-3 and TRBJ2-7; 9 nucleotides agree with TRBD1. The CDR3 extends over 16 amino acids. Germline V gene data show CDR1 as LGHNA and CDR2 as YSLEER. Trimming removed 1 base from V and 3 bases from J; junction bases left unmatched: 7. The DNA of the CDR3 is TGCGCCAGCAGCCAAGTTACCGGGACAGGGTTCTACGAGCAGTACTTC. It codes for CASSQVTGTGFYEQYF.

The rearrangement joins TRBV7-9 to TRBJ2-3; TRBD2 agrees at 10 bases. CDR3 length: 13 amino acids. Trimming cost V 5 bases and J 8 bases; bases outside gene matches: 4. Germline V CDR1 and CDR2: SEHNR, FQNEAQ (reference sequence). The CDR3 is CASSTRTSGTQYF. DNA of the CDR3: TGTGCCAGCAGCACCCGGACTAGCGGTACGCAGTATTTT.

V and J are TRBV11-3 and TRBJ2-1; perhaps TRBD2 as D (6 bases). The V end lost 2 bases, the J end lost 0 bases, and 14 bases lay between the germline ends. Germline CDR1 is SGHNT and CDR2 is YENEEA. CDR3 size: 17 residues. The CDR3 reads CASSLSSGPSSYNEQFF. The CDR3 DNA reads as TGTGCCAGCAGCTTAAGTAGCGGACCGAGCTCCTACAATGAGCAGTTCTTC.

The chain is built from TRBV15 and TRBJ1-2; the D gene is possibly TRBD1 (6 bases). CDR1 and CDR2 (germline): LNHNV, YYDKDF (reference sequence). V lost 2 bases and J 2 bases, leaving 12 bases between the germline ends. CDR3 size: 15 residues. In DNA, the CDR3 is TGTGCCACCAGCAGAACAGGGTCATCCAACTATGGCTACACCTTC. Translation: CATSRTGSSNYGYTF. The whole variable domain, remainder taken from reference TRBV15 and TRBJ1-2, is DAMVIQNPRYQVTQFGKPVTLSCSQTLNHNVMYWYQQKSSQAPKLLFHYYDKDFNNEADTPDNFQSRRPNTSFCFLDIRSPGLGDTAMYLCATSRTGSSNYGYTFGSGTRLTVV.

The rearrangement links TRBV2 to TRBJ1-2, with 9 positions matching TRBD1. The CDR3 covers 15 residues. The germline CDR1 and CDR2 sequences are SNHLY and FYNNEI. The J segment lost 8 bases and the V segment lost 8 bases, leaving 15 bases of the junction unmatched. The CDR3 nucleotides are TGTGCCAGCCGGGACAGGGACTTGTGGGGTAGGGGCTACACCTTC. Protein product: CASRDRDLWGRGYTF.

The rearrangement links TRBV5-1 to TRBJ2-7, with a weak D call TRBD1 (5 bases). V was pared by 1 base and J by 5 bases, with 13 bases between. CDR1 and CDR2 (germline): SGHRS, YFSETQ. The CDR3 has 14 residues. The CDR3 reads CASSLPQGFDEQYF. In DNA form, the CDR3 reads TGCGCCAGCAGCTTGCCGCAGGGATTCGACGAGCAGTACTTC.

The V call is TRBV28, the J call TRBJ2-1; D perhaps matches TRBD2 (7 bases). Germline V gene data show CDR1 as MDHEN and CDR2 as SYDVKM. V was trimmed by 1 base and J by 4 bases, leaving 14 bases between them. The CDR3 is made up of 16 amino acids. The CDR3 nucleotides are TGTGCCAGCAGTTTATTCGGGGGGCAAGGGTACAATGAGCAGTTCTTC. Translating it yields CASSLFGGQGYNEQFF. Variable domain in full (rest from reference TRBV28 and TRBJ2-1): DVKVTQSSRYLVKRTGEKVFLECVQDMDHENMFWYRQDPGLGLRLIYFSYDVKMKEKGDIPEGYSVSREKKERFSLILESASTNQTSMYLCASSLFGGQGYNEQFFGPGTRLTVL.

This clone appeared once. The chain is built from TRBV7-6 and TRBJ2-5; D is unresolved. This CDR3 spans 14 amino acids. The germline V gene encodes CDR1 SGHVS and CDR2 FNYEAQ. V was trimmed by 6 bases and J by 4 bases, leaving 15 bases between them. The CDR3 reads CASSRSGGGETQYF. For the CDR3, the DNA is TGTGCCAGCAGTCGATCGGGTGGTGGAGAGACCCAGTACTTC.

The chain combines TRBV6-1 with TRBJ1-5, with 8 bases fitting TRBD1. V shed 0 bases, J shed 3 bases, and the junction held 10 bases outside the gene matches. Germline V gene lookup returns CDR1 MNHNS and CDR2 SASEGT. The CDR3 totals 18 residues. The CDR3 spells CASSEAPRTGRVNQPQHF. CDR3 nucleotides: TGTGCCAGCAGTGAAGCACCCAGGACAGGGAGAGTCAATCAGCCCCAGCATTTT.

For the CDR3, the DNA is TGTGCCAGCAGCTGGGGAAACACCGGGGAGCTGTTTTTT. As protein: CASSWGNTGELFF. The chain is built from TRBV11-2 and TRBJ2-2; no definite D call. Germline V gene data show CDR1 as SGHAT and CDR2 as FQNNGV. The germline V and J ends were trimmed by 4 bases and 2 bases, with 5 bases remaining between them. This CDR3 spans 13 amino acids.

This clone was observed a few times. The chain has TRBV13 and TRBJ1-2; TRBD1 matches at 7 bases. J gave up 7 bases and V 4 bases, and 9 bases lay outside the gene matches. Per the germline V gene, CDR1 is PRHDT and CDR2 is FYEKMQ (reference sequence). The CDR3 spans 14 residues. CDR3 DNA: TGTGCCAGCAGCTATCTGACAGGGAGGAGTGGCTACACCTTC. This codes for CASSYLTGRSGYTF. The full variable domain, in which reference TRBV13 and TRBJ1-2 provide the parts outside the CDR3, is AAGVIQSPRHLIKEKRETATLKCYPIPRHDTVYWYQQGPGQDPQFLISFYEKMQSDKGSIPDRFSAQQFSDYHSELNMSSLELGDSALYFCASSYLTGRSGYTFGSGTRLTVV.

The V gene is TRBV6-5, the J gene TRBJ2-3, with a tentative D call TRBD2 (6 bases). The V end was cut by 7 bases, the J end by 6 bases, with 20 bases between. Germline V gene data show CDR1 as MNHEY and CDR2 as SVGAGI. This CDR3 has 15 residues. The CDR3 loop is CASNQAGPAGDTQYF. The CDR3 bases are TGTGCCAGCAACCAAGCGGGCCCGGCCGGGGATACGCAGTATTTT.

The CDR3: CASNALTGSSTDTQYF. The DNA of the CDR3 is TGTGCCAGCAACGCCCTGACAGGGAGTAGCACAGATACGCAGTATTTT. This chain joins TRBV6-6 and TRBJ2-3, with 7 bases identical to TRBD1. The CDR3 has 16 amino acids. Germline V lookup: CDR1 MNHNY, CDR2 SVGAGI (reference sequence). Unmatched junction bases numbered 10, after V lost 7 bases and J lost 0 bases.

V usage is TRBV5-4 and J usage is TRBJ2-7; D is possibly TRBD1 (6 bases). The CDR3 sequence is 14 residues long. Germline V lookup: CDR1 SGHNT, CDR2 YYREEE (reference sequence). V dropped 4 bases and J dropped 3 bases, with 14 bases sitting between them. CDR3 nucleotide sequence: TGTGCCAGCAGCGCAACCAGGGGTCGCTACGAGCAGTACTTC. Translating it yields CASSATRGRYEQYF.

The rearrangement joins TRBV9 to TRBJ1-2, with D unresolved. Germline V gene data show CDR1 as SGDLS and CDR2 as YYNGEE. Trimming removed 3 bases from V and 5 bases from J, with 11 bases in between. This CDR3 spans 13 amino acids. This chain's CDR3 is CASSAVSTYGYTF. In DNA form, the CDR3 reads TGTGCCAGCAGCGCCGTGTCAACTTATGGCTACACCTTC.

The chain recombines TRBV6-1 with TRBJ2-6; unclear D gene. Germline assignment: CDR1 MNHNS and CDR2 SASEGT. CDR3 length: 13 amino acids. Trimming removed 8 bases at V and 0 bases at J, with 5 bases between. CDR3 sequence (DNA): TGTGCCAGCTTTACCTCTGGGGCCAACGTCCTGACTTTC. Its protein product is CASFTSGANVLTF.

The J gene is TRBJ1-1, the V gene TRBV19; perhaps TRBD1 as D (6 bases). With 5 bases removed from V and 8 bases from J, the gap between germline ends came to 12 bases. Germline V lookup: CDR1 LNHDA, CDR2 SQIVND (reference sequence). CDR3 length: 12 amino acids. CDR3 DNA sequence: TGTGCCAGTAGTCCCAGGGGCGAGGAAGCTTTCTTT. Translated, it gives CASSPRGEEAFF.